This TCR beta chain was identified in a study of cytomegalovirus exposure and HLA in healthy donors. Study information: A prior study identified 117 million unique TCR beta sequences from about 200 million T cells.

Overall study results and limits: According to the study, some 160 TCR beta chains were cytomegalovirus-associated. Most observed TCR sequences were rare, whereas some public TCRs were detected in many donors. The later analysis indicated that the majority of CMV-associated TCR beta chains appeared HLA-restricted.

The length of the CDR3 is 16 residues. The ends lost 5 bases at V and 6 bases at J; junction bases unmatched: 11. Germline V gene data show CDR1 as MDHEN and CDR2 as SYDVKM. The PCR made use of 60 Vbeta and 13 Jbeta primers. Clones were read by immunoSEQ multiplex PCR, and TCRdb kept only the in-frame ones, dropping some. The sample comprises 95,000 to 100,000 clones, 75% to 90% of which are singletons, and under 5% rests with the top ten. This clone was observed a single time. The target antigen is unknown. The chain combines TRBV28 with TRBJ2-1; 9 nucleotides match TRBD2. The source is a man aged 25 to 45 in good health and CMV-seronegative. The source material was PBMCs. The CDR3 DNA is TGTGCCAGCAGTGGCGCGGGGGGGCCAAAGCTCAATGAGCAGTTCTTC. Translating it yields CASSGAGGPKLNEQFF. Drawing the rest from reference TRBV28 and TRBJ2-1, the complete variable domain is DVKVTQSSRYLVKRTGEKVFLECVQDMDHENMFWYRQDPGLGLRLIYFSYDVKMKEKGDIPEGYSVSREKKERFSLILESASTNQTSMYLCASSGAGGPKLNEQFFGPGTRLTVL.